The 19 T cell receptor beta chains listed next were all sequenced from one sample in a study of Ad26.COV2.S vaccination and SARS-CoV-2 variants. The assay was immunoSEQ multiplex PCR, and TCRdb's table has in-frame clones only and misses some. The data contain roughly 100,000 clones, around 80% of them singletons. The sample consisted of peripheral blood, taken after recovery from COVID-19. Receptors originate from a human donor who had recovered from COVID-19.

There are a few counts of this clone. The V call is TRBV5-6, the J call TRBJ1-5; 8 nucleotides match TRBD1. The CDR3 contains 16 residues. Trimming removed 3 bases from V and 10 bases from J; junction bases left unmatched: 15. CDR1 and CDR2 (germline): SGHDT, YYEEEE. In nucleotides, the CDR3 is TGTGCCAGCAGCTCCGGGACAGGCCGCAAGAGTGTTCCCCAGCATTTT. This encodes CASSSGTGRKSVPQHF. The entire variable domain, with the rest obtained from reference TRBV5-6 and TRBJ1-5, is as follows: DAGVTQSPTHLIKTRGQQVTLRCSPKSGHDTVSWYQQALGQGPQFIFQYYEEEERQRGNFPDRFSGHQFPNYSSELNVNALLLGDSALYLCASSSGTGRKSVPQHFGDGTRLSIL.

The rearrangement uses TRBV6-1 and TRBJ1-4; D gene unclear. Looked up from germline, CDR1 is MNHNS and CDR2 is SASEGT. The germline V and J ends were trimmed by 1 base and 7 bases, with 16 bases remaining between them. CDR3 length equals 16 residues. The CDR3 nucleotides are TGTGCCAGCAGTGAAGGGATACCTTACTCAGGTGAAAAACTGTTTTTT. Translated, it gives CASSEGIPYSGEKLFF.

The CDR3 sequence is CASSSEGFSYEQYF. CDR3 nucleotides: TGTGCCAGCAGCTCAGAAGGTTTTTCCTACGAGCAGTACTTC. V is TRBV13 and J is TRBJ2-7, with no clear D. V was cut by 4 bases and J by 1 base, with 11 bases left in between. Germline V gene sequence: CDR1 PRHDT, CDR2 FYEKMQ (reference sequence). The CDR3 has 14 amino acids.

The rearrangement links TRBV15 to TRBJ1-6; no clear D. The CDR3 spans 14 residues. Per the germline V gene, CDR1 is LNHNV and CDR2 is YYDKDF (reference sequence). V lost 0 bases and J lost 8, with 8 bases in between. The CDR3 here is CATSRDRLDSPLHF. CDR3 DNA: TGTGCCACCAGCAGAGACAGGTTGGATTCACCCCTCCACTTT.

This chain joins TRBV7-2 and TRBJ2-1, with TRBD1 identical over 7 bases. CDR1 is SGHTA and CDR2 is FQGNSA in the germline V gene. The ends lost 2 bases at V and 7 bases at J; junction bases unmatched: 14. The CDR3 has 17 amino acids. The CDR3 sequence: CASSLPGAGTVANEQFF. The CDR3 DNA follows: TGTGCCAGCAGCTTACCTGGGGCCGGGACAGTAGCTAATGAGCAGTTCTTC.

V gene TRBV5-4 combines with J gene TRBJ2-1; D possibly corresponds to TRBD2 (6 bases). This CDR3 spans 11 amino acids. Trimming took 4 bases from V and 9 from J, leaving 8 bases between them. Germline CDR1 and CDR2: SGHNT and YYREEE (reference sequence). The CDR3: CASSPGGEQFF. The CDR3 DNA reads TGTGCCAGCAGCCCCGGGGGTGAGCAGTTCTTC.

There are a few counts of this clone. The rearrangement links TRBV6-2 or TRBV6-3 to TRBJ2-5; 7 bases map to TRBD2. CDR1 and CDR2 (germline): MNHEY, SVGEGT. Losses at the gene ends were 6 bases for V and 3 bases for J; bases not matched to a gene: 10. CDR3 size: 15 residues. The CDR3 nucleotides read TGTGCCAGCAGCTGTTGGCGGGGGAACAAAGAGACCCAGTACTTC. The encoded protein is CASSCWRGNKETQYF.

The chain couples TRBV27 to TRBJ2-3; TRBD2 agrees at 12 bases. The CDR3 has 15 residues. V trimming: 7 bases; J trimming: 7 bases; junction bases outside the gene matches: 9. The germline V gene has CDR1 MNHEY and CDR2 SMNVEV (reference sequence). The CDR3 region is CASTVTSGGPHTQYF. Written as DNA, the CDR3 is TGTGCCAGCACCGTGACTAGCGGGGGCCCGCATACGCAGTATTTT.

This chain connects TRBV7-9 to TRBJ2-3; 12 bases fit TRBD2. The CDR3 consists of 18 residues. Germline CDR1 is SEHNR and CDR2 is FQNEAQ (reference sequence). Trimming removed 2 bases from V and 4 bases from J; junction bases left unmatched: 10. CDR3 sequence (DNA): TGTGCCAGCAGCTTACCCCCGCGACTAGCGGGGGCCTCAGATACGCAGTATTTT. It codes for CASSLPPRLAGASDTQYF.

The V gene is TRBV18, the J gene TRBJ1-4; a weak D match, TRBD1 (6 bases). This CDR3 comprises 15 residues. Trimming stripped 3 bases from V and 0 bases from J, with 8 bases between. Germline V gene lookup returns CDR1 KGHSH and CDR2 LQKENI. The CDR3 loop reads CASSPGQSTNEKLFF. Here the CDR3 DNA reads TGTGCCAGCTCACCTGGACAGTCAACTAATGAAAAACTGTTTTTT.

This sequence joins TRBV11-2 and TRBJ1-4; D gene uncertain. This CDR3 is built from 17 residues. The V gene lost 1 base and the J gene lost 0 bases, with 12 bases spanning the gap. The germline CDR1 and CDR2 sequences are SGHAT and FQNNGV. CDR3 region: CASSLGLKDPTNEKLFF. CDR3 DNA: TGTGCCAGCAGCTTAGGGTTAAAGGATCCAACTAATGAAAAACTGTTTTTT. Full variable domain (outside the CDR3, taken from reference TRBV11-2 and TRBJ1-4): EAGVAQSPRYKIIEKRQSVAFWCNPISGHATLYWYQQILGQGPKLLIQFQNNGVVDDSQLPKDRFSAERLKGVDSTLKIQPAKLEDSAVYLCASSLGLKDPTNEKLFFGSGTQLSVL.

This clone was seen only once. The rearrangement links TRBV30 to TRBJ1-4; tentatively, D is TRBD1 (6 bases). Germline lookup yields CDR1 GTSNPN and CDR2 SVGIG (reference sequence). The CDR3 extends over 15 amino acids. The germline V and J ends were trimmed by 2 bases and 8 bases, with 18 bases remaining between them. In DNA form, the CDR3 reads TGTGCCTGGAGTCCCGGGGCAAGGGGGAACGAAAAACTGTTTTTT. Its translation is CAWSPGARGNEKLFF.

The V call is TRBV7-9, the J call TRBJ1-1; D is perhaps TRBD1 (5 bases). Germline V lookup: CDR1 SEHNR, CDR2 FQNEAQ (reference sequence). V was clipped by 7 bases and J by 2 bases, with 17 bases between them. CDR3 size: 15 residues. The CDR3 protein is CASILWDDQNTEAFF. The CDR3 DNA reads as TGTGCCAGCATCCTGTGGGACGACCAAAACACTGAAGCTTTCTTT.

This rearrangement joins TRBV7-8 to TRBJ1-1, with D possibly matching TRBD1 (5 bases). Per germline, CDR1 SGHVS and CDR2 FQNEAQ. Trimming removed 5 bases from V and 1 base from J, with 14 bases in between. This CDR3 is built from 15 residues. The CDR3 DNA follows: TGTGCCAGCAGCCGAGACGGTACAGGGAACACTGAAGCTTTCTTT. Translating gives CASSRDGTGNTEAFF.

This rearrangement joins TRBV7-9 to TRBJ1-5; D gene uncertain. The V end was cut by 1 base, the J end by 4 bases, with 20 bases between. Germline V CDR1 and CDR2: SEHNR, FQNEAQ (reference sequence). The CDR3 consists of 18 residues. CDR3 DNA: TGTGCCAGCAGCTTAGTCCTGACCAAGGCCGGGCGGAATCAGCCCCAGCATTTT. Protein product: CASSLVLTKAGRNQPQHF.

In DNA form, the CDR3 reads TGTGCCAGCAGCTTAGTAGCAGGGGGCTGGGTGTATGGCTACACCTTC. The encoded protein is CASSLVAGGWVYGYTF. The rearrangement links TRBV11-2 to TRBJ1-2; the match to TRBD1 covers 8 bases. The V gene end was trimmed by 1 base and the J gene end by 5 bases; junction bases not matched to a gene: 9. The CDR3 has 16 residues. Germline CDR1 reads SGHAT; CDR2 reads FQNNGV.

This clone was observed a single time. The rearrangement joins TRBV28 to TRBJ2-7, with 9 positions matching TRBD1. Germline CDR1 is MDHEN and CDR2 is SYDVKM. The CDR3 is 14 residues long. The CDR3 here is CASVGGQGYYEQYF. The CDR3 nucleotides are TGTGCGAGCGTTGGGGGACAGGGTTACTACGAGCAGTACTTC. The entire variable domain, with the rest obtained from reference TRBV28 and TRBJ2-7, is as follows: DVKVTQSSRYLVKRTGEKVFLECVQDMDHENMFWYRQDPGLGLRLIYFSYDVKMKEKGDIPEGYSVSREKKERFSLILESASTNQTSMYLCASVGGQGYYEQYFGPGTRLTVT.

Written as DNA, the CDR3 is TGTGCCAGCAGTTTAGGGGAGGGCTACACCTTC. Protein sequence: CASSLGEGYTF. The rearrangement links TRBV12-3 or TRBV12-4 to TRBJ1-2; D gene unclear. V was trimmed by 1 base and J by 8 bases, leaving 5 bases between them. The CDR3 loop spans 11 amino acids.

V gene TRBV7-2 combines with J gene TRBJ2-5; TRBD2 matches at 16 bases. V lost 5 bases and J lost 3; bases outside the gene matches: 12. CDR3 length: 19 amino acids. CDR1 and CDR2 from the germline V gene are SGHTA and FQGNSA. The CDR3 region is CASSPPPLGTSGGEETQYF. The CDR3 nucleotides are TGTGCCAGCAGCCCCCCTCCTCTTGGGACTAGCGGGGGGGAAGAGACCCAGTACTTC.